This T cell receptor beta chain was obtained from a study of blood T cell repertoires in COVID-19. V gave up 2 bases and J gave up 3 bases; unmatched junction bases: 8. CDR1 MNHEY and CDR2 SVGEGT come from the germline V gene. The CDR3 runs to 17 residues. In its sample, this clone was seen once. In the authors' workflow: Quantification of nucleated cells was approximated via reference gene primer amplification. Clones were sequenced by immunoSEQ multiplex PCR, and TCRdb holds only the in-frame ones, with some missing. The V and J calls and clone size come from that table; D and trimming were worked out from the DNA. The table has 130,000 to 150,000 clones, roughly 89% seen once.

The TCR was taken from a human donor in a cohort sampled during active COVID-19. The sequenced sample consisted of peripheral blood. The V and J genes are TRBV6-2 or TRBV6-3 and TRBJ2-2, with TRBD1 matching over 8 bases. DNA of the CDR3: TGTGCCAGCAGTTACGATTTCCGGGACAGGTACACCGGGGAGCTGTTTTTT. Amino acids: CASSYDFRDRYTGELFF.